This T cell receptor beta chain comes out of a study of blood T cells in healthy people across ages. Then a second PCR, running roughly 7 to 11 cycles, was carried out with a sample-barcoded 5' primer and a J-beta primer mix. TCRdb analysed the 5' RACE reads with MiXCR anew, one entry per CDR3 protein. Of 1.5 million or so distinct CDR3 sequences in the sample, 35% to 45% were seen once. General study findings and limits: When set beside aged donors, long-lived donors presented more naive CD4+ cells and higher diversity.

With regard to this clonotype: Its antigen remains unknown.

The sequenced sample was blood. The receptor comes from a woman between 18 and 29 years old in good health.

In DNA, the CDR3 is TGCAGTGCTAGTCTAGGGGGCAAGAACGAGCAGTACTTC. It translates to CSASLGGKNEQYF. This sequence joins TRBV20-1 and TRBJ2-7; 7 positions match TRBD1. Trimming cost V 3 bases and J 5 bases; bases outside gene matches: 7. The germline CDR1 and CDR2 sequences are DFQATT and SNEGSKA (reference sequence). CDR3 size: 13 residues.